The T cell receptor beta chain described here comes from a study of OX40 agonist ivuxolimab in advanced cancers. The CDR3 has 17 residues. Trimming shortened V by 8 bases and J by 4 bases, and 26 bases separated the two germline ends. The germline gives CDR1 ENHRY, CDR2 SYGVKD. This clone has a single count. Method: immunoSEQ multiplex PCR; TCRdb's copy keeps in-frame clones and lacks some. The sample records approximately 100,000 clones, 80% to 90% being singletons. The source is an adult with an advanced solid tumor such as melanoma, head and neck, liver or kidney cancer. V gene TRBV10-3 combines with J gene TRBJ1-2; D possibly corresponds to TRBD1 (6 bases). The starting material was CD4+ or CD8+ T cells sorted from blood, obtained in a trial of the OX40 agonist ivuxolimab. CDR3 residues: CAIRGPGKGTNLYGYTF. CDR3 DNA: TGTGCCATCCGCGGGCCCGGGAAGGGGACAAACCTCTATGGCTACACCTTC.